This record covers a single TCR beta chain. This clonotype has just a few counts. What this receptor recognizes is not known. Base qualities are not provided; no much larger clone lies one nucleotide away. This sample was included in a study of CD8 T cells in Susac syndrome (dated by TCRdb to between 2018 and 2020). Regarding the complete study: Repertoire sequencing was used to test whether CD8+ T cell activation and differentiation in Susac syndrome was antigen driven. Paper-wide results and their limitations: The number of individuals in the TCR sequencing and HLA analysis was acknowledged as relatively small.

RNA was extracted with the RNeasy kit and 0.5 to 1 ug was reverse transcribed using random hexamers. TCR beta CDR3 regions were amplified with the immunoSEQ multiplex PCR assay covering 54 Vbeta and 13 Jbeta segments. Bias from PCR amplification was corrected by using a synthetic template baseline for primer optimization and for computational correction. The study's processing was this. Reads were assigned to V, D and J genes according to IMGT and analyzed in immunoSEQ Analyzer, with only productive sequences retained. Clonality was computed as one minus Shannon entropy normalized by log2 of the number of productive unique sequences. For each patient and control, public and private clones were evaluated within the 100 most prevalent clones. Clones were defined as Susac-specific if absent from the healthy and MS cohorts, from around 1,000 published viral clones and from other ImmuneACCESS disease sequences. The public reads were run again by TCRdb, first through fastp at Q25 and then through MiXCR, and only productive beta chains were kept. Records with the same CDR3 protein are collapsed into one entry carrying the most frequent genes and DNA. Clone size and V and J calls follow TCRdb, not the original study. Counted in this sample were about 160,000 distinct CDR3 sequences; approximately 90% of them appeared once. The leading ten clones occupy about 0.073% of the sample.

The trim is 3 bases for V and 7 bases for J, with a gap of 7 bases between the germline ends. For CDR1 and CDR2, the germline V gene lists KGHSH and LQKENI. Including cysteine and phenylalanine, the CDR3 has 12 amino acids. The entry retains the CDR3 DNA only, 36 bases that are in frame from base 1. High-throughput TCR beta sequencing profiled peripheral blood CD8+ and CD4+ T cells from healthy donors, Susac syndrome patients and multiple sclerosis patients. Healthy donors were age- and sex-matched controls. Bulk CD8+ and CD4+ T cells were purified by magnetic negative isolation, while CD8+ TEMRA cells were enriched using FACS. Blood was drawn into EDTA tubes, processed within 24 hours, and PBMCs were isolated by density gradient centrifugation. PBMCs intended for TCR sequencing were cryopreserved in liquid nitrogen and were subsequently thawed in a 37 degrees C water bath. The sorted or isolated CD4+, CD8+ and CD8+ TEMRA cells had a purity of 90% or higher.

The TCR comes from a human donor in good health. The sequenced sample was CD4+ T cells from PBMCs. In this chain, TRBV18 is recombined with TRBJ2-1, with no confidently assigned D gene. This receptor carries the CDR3 CASSPSTNEQFF. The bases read TGTGCCAGCTCACCTAGCACAAATGAGCAGTTCTTC. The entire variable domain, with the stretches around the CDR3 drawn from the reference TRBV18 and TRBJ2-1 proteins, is NAGVMQNPRHLVRRRGQEARLRCSPMKGHSHVYWYRQLPEEGLKFMVYLQKENIIDESGMPKERFSAEFPKEGPSILRIQQVVRGDSAAYFCASSPSTNEQFFGPGTRLTVL.